A selection of T cell receptor beta chains follows, all from one sample in a study of vaccination and CD4 T cells after COVID-19. A single record per CDR3 protein comes from TCRdb applying MiXCR to the PCR reads. Of 15,000 or so distinct CDR3 sequences detected, approximately 63% appear once; the ten largest clones hold more than 10%. For these TCRs, the target antigens are not known. Material: CD4+ T cells from blood, cultured in vitro. These receptors originate from a human donor who had recovered from COVID-19. Both conserved end residues are part of each CDR3.

V,CDR3
TRBV5-1,CASSLDPSSGELFF
TRBV6-1,CASRTTGTGSNQPQHF
TRBV6-5,CASSSPGQGAASYTF
TRBV7-2,CASSRDRANTEAFF
TRBV20-1,CSAPRSQTNTEAFF
TRBV7-6,CASSVAGRDSPLHF
TRBV6-1,CALSGSNEQYF
TRBV6-1,CASTEGSMNTEAFF
TRBV24-1,CATSPGQQETQYF
TRBV7-9,CASSYPGQAGETQYF
TRBV19,CASRDSGYGYTF
TRBV24-1,CATSDFDRVVGYTF
TRBV4-1,CASSQDYRTPGNQPQHF
TRBV24-1,CATSAWDRRGGYTF
TRBV7-2,CASSLEQGFGYTF
TRBV20-1,CSAYGTEYGNNQPQHF
TRBV27,CASSLYSTLGEQFF
TRBV19,CASSIVLAAPGTQYF
TRBV20-1,CSFNRDYTYNEQFF
TRBV4-1,CASSQVGSERYGYTF
TRBV20-1,CSARDIQRDSNQPQHF
TRBV7-9,CASSQQGGNYEQYF
TRBV20-1,CSAMGREQFF
TRBV7-9,CASSFMDGGYGYTF
TRBV10-3,CAINSGGASYGYTF
TRBV5-1,CASVPPEGNTEAFF
TRBV28,CASSLLAGVDEQYF
TRBV7-9,CASSLTSGNTQYF
TRBV6-1,CASSPRGQSTDTQYF
TRBV2,CASSLRDRVDGELFF
TRBV7-9,CASSMTGGAYGYTF
TRBV4-3,CASRYGLAGVTEQYF
TRBV20-1,CSARSGTLTGNEKLFF
TRBV2,CASTRSQETQYF
TRBV19,CASSIVGGHSKTYGYTF
TRBV20-1,CSAGATASRNSPLHF
TRBV2,CASSKGQTLNTEAFF
TRBV5-1,CASRGLDSSYEQYF
TRBV11-2,CASSPGQAYGYTF
TRBV18,CASSPSGSRGEQYF
TRBV20-1,CSARDWFGGGADTQYF
TRBV11-2,CASSLETGRLTGANVLTF
TRBV6-2/TRBV6-3,CASSFLQRYSNQPQHF
TRBV6-5,CASSYSIGGFSGNTIYF
TRBV28,CASSLHFLLRDHEAFF
TRBV27,CASSLKGTGLPTEAFF
TRBV5-4,CASSLLTFDRGRYQPQHF
TRBV7-3,CASSLGSGEAFF
TRBV6-5,CASSYPDRGLTSNYGYTF
TRBV25-1,CASSEFPRATPLHF
TRBV20-1,CSANSGTGFGSPLHF
TRBV24-1,CATGTSHTDTQYF
TRBV7-8,CASSINPTGSTDTQYF
TRBV28,CASSPAQRGGGETQYF
TRBV6-1,CASSQLSGAYGYTF
TRBV20-1,CSAMGQPQHF
TRBV18,CASSPWGAENTGELFF
TRBV6-1,CASRSSTGTDTQYF